This TCR beta chain was sequenced for a study of response to subunit inactivated influenza vaccine. The V segment lost 5 bases and the J segment 7 bases; nucleotides outside the gene matches: 12. The CDR3 extends over 15 amino acids. Each CDR3 protein gets one entry after TCRdb re-called the RT-PCR reads with MiXCR. The sample has 600,000 to 850,000 distinct CDR3 sequences; approximately 14% are singletons. In this sample, this clonotype turned up a few times. The V gene is TRBV12-3 or TRBV12-4, the J gene TRBJ2-3; 7 nucleotides align to TRBD1. The sequence was collected from a man between 45 and 60 years old who received an inactivated influenza vaccine. This specimen consisted of PBMCs from blood, obtained roughly 15 days before vaccination. The CDR3 reads CASSPRDRTVNTQYF. CDR3 bases: TGTGCCAGCAGTCCACGGGACAGAACTGTGAATACGCAGTATTTT.